The 32 T cell receptor beta chains reported below all come from one sample, sequenced in a study of vaccination and CD4 T cells after COVID-19. Cultured CD4+ T-cell DNA underwent Oncomine TCR Beta short-read sequencing. TCRdb re-analysed the PCR reads in MiXCR, keeping a single row per CDR3 protein. This table holds some 15,000 distinct CDR3 sequences, approximately 60% found once. Antigens for these TCRs are unknown. Treatment denoted: 10-day PBMC culture with coronavirus spike peptide pools or control peptides (ViraFEST assay). The sequenced material came from CD4+ T cells from blood, cultured in vitro. Every receptor here comes from a human donor who had recovered from COVID-19.

The chain links TRBV7-2 to TRBJ2-7, with D unclear. The ends were cut back, 3 bases at V and 2 bases at J, with 8 bases in the middle. CDR1 is SGHTA, CDR2 FQGNSA, per germline. This CDR3 contains 13 residues. CDR3 amino acids: CASSLAKPYEQYF. CDR3 in DNA: TGTGCCAGCAGCTTGGCGAAACCCTACGAGCAGTACTTC.

The rearrangement uses TRBV6-1 and TRBJ1-2; tentative D call: TRBD1 (6 bases). Germline CDR1 is MNHNS and CDR2 is SASEGT. The CDR3 is 15 amino acids. V was shortened by 8 bases and J by 1 base, with 17 bases between the two germline ends. CDR3 nucleotides: TGTGCCAGCCGGTACGAGGGGGGAGATAACTATGGCTACACCTTC. The encoded protein is CASRYEGGDNYGYTF.

The chain couples TRBV4-1 to TRBJ2-3; possible D gene TRBD2, 6 bases. Germline CDR1 and CDR2: MGHRA and YSYEKL. The CDR3 has 14 amino acids. The germline V and J ends were trimmed by 4 bases and 5 bases, with 13 bases remaining between them. CDR3 sequence: CASSPGGGRDTQYF. The CDR3 coding sequence is TGCGCCAGCAGCCCCGGGGGAGGCAGAGATACGCAGTATTTT.

A remark on this clonotype: Germline is not matched at one junction end, which may reflect a read error. The J gene is TRBJ1-1, the V gene TRBV6-2 or TRBV6-3, with D unclear. The CDR3 is made up of 13 amino acids. Germline-derived CDR1 and CDR2 are MNHEY and SVGEGT. CDR3 loop: CASSRGRNTETFF. DNA of the CDR3: TGTGCCAGCAGTAGAGGCCGTAACACTGAAACTTTCTTT.

This chain links TRBV6-5 with TRBJ2-3, with 7 positions matching TRBD2. CDR1 and CDR2 from the germline V gene are MNHEY and SVGAGI. Losses at the gene ends were 0 bases for V and 5 bases for J; bases not matched to a gene: 5. The CDR3 consists of 15 residues. In DNA, the CDR3 is TGTGCCAGCAGTTACTCGACAGCGGGAAGAGATACGCAGTATTTT. Encoded protein: CASSYSTAGRDTQYF.

The rearrangement links TRBV20-1 to TRBJ2-5; 7 nucleotides align to TRBD2. The CDR3 runs 13 residues. Trimming cost V 7 bases and J 2 bases; bases outside gene matches: 7. Germline V gene data show CDR1 as DFQATT and CDR2 as SNEGSKA (reference sequence). Written as DNA, the CDR3 is TGCAGTGGCGAGGGAGCGGGACAAGAGACCCAGTACTTC. This codes for CSGEGAGQETQYF.

This clonotype was counted a single time. The chain links TRBV20-1 to TRBJ1-1; TRBD1 might be the D (6 bases). The V end was cut by 0 bases, the J end by 7 bases, with 15 bases between. Germline V gives CDR1 DFQATT, CDR2 SNEGSKA (reference sequence). The CDR3 runs to 14 residues. The CDR3 nucleotides read TGCAGTGCTAGAGAGGGGGCGCTAAGGGATGAAGCTTTCTTT. Residues: CSAREGALRDEAFF.

This chain connects TRBV7-2 to TRBJ1-3; D possibly corresponds to TRBD1 (6 bases). The CDR3 contains 15 residues. Germline values: CDR1 SGHTA, CDR2 FQGNSA. The germline V and J ends were trimmed by 5 bases and 0 bases, with 11 bases remaining between them. The CDR3 spells CASSETGGSGNTIYF. In DNA, the CDR3 is TGTGCCAGCAGCGAGACAGGCGGCTCTGGAAACACCATATATTTT.

The V and J genes are TRBV10-3 and TRBJ2-7; a possible D gene is TRBD1 (6 bases). The CDR3 is 13 amino acids. V lost 7 bases and J lost 3, with 13 bases in between. Germline CDR1 reads ENHRY; CDR2 reads SYGVKD. CDR3 bases: TGTGCCATCACCCCAGGGGTTAACTACGAGCAGTACTTC. This gives the protein CAITPGVNYEQYF.

The chain carries TRBV29-1 and TRBJ1-6; TRBD1 matches 7 bases. Trimming took 4 bases from V and 5 from J; bases not matched to a gene: 8. CDR1 is SQVTM and CDR2 is ANQGSEA in the germline V gene. There are 15 residues in the CDR3. The CDR3 DNA sequence: TGCAGCGTTGGGTCCCGAGGGGGCAATAATTCACCCCTCCACTTT. Residues: CSVGSRGGNNSPLHF.

The chain combines TRBV29-1 with TRBJ1-2; no definite D call. CDR1 and CDR2 (germline): SQVTM, ANQGSEA. The CDR3 runs 11 residues. The V end lost 0 bases, the J end lost 8 bases, and 7 bases lay between the germline ends. The CDR3 sequence is CSVEEWEGYTF. CDR3 in DNA: TGCAGCGTTGAAGAATGGGAGGGCTACACCTTC.

This chain uses TRBV21-1 with TRBJ1-1; TRBD1, the table's D call, was not compared with the DNA. TRBV21-1 corresponds to a pseudogene. The CDR3 runs to 15 residues. The CDR3 bases are TGTGCCAGCAGCAAAGTTGGACACCTGAACACTGAAGCTTTCTTT. Protein product: CASSKVGHLNTEAFF.

V usage is TRBV7-3 and J usage is TRBJ2-5; 9 bases align to TRBD1. The CDR3 has 15 amino acids. Germline CDR1 and CDR2: SGHTA and FQGTGA. V dropped 5 bases and J dropped 5; count of bases not matched to a gene: 9. CDR3 amino acids: CASSTTGTGYETQYF. The CDR3, as DNA: TGTGCCAGCAGCACAACCGGGACAGGGTACGAGACCCAGTACTTC.

The chain is built from TRBV20-1 and TRBJ2-7; no clear D gene. The CDR3 has 11 amino acids. Trimming left V 3 bases short and J 0 bases short, with 3 bases between. Germline lookup yields CDR1 DFQATT and CDR2 SNEGSKA (reference sequence). As DNA, the CDR3 is TGCAGTGCTAGTTCCTCCTACGAGCAGTACTTC. As protein: CSASSSYEQYF.

This clonotype was counted between two and nine times. The CDR3 sequence is CASGRKGLGNTEAFF. DNA for the CDR3: TGTGCCAGCGGCCGAAAGGGGCTCGGGAACACTGAAGCTTTCTTT. The chain uses TRBV6-1 and TRBJ1-1; a possible D gene is TRBD1 (5 bases). Germline loops: CDR1 MNHNS, CDR2 SASEGT. The CDR3 is 15 residues long. With 8 bases removed from V and 1 base from J, the gap between germline ends came to 17 bases.

The chain is built from TRBV7-6 and TRBJ1-1; no clear D. The CDR3 consists of 16 residues. Trimming stripped 5 bases from V and 2 bases from J, with 18 bases between. Germline-derived CDR1 and CDR2 are SGHVS and FNYEAQ. The CDR3 loop is CASSRIPTALNTEAFF. The CDR3 region has the DNA TGTGCCAGCAGCCGTATACCGACTGCACTTAACACTGAAGCTTTCTTT.

The chain combines TRBV9 with TRBJ2-3; the D gene is possibly TRBD1 (6 bases). The V end was cut by 0 bases, the J end by 4 bases, with 12 bases between. The CDR3 totals 15 residues. Germline CDR1 SGDLS, CDR2 YYNGEE. As DNA, the CDR3 is TGTGCCAGCAGCGTAGATGGCAGGGGTGCAGATACGCAGTATTTT. Protein product: CASSVDGRGADTQYF. Filled out from reference TRBV9 and TRBJ2-3, the complete variable domain reads DSGVTQTPKHLITATGQRVTLRCSPRSGDLSVYWYQQSLDQGLQFLIQYYNGEERAKGNILERFSAQQFPDLHSELNLSSLELGDSALYFCASSVDGRGADTQYFGPGTRLTVL.

This clonotype was seen only once. The rearrangement joins TRBV7-8 to TRBJ1-1; D ambiguous. The CDR3 has 16 amino acids. Per the germline V gene, CDR1 is SGHVS and CDR2 is FQNEAQ. Trimming removed 5 bases from V and 2 bases from J, with 18 bases in between. The DNA for the CDR3 is TGTGCCAGCAGCGGAAGTGGCTCCACCTCAAACACTGAAGCTTTCTTT. The encoded protein is CASSGSGSTSNTEAFF.

In the case of this clonotype: No conserved phenylalanine or tryptophan ends this CDR3, so it is likely a read error. It is unclear where the CDR3 begins or ends on the DNA, so no DNA is shown, and the CDR3 is as TCRdb lists it. This rearrangement joins TRBV21-1 to TRBJ2-1; TRBD1 is taken as the D call from the table, unchecked against the DNA. TRBV21-1 is designated a pseudogene. 14 amino acids form the CDR3, both terminal residues included. The CDR3 protein is CASSPRDLYNEQFS.

Within the sample, this clonotype is medium-sized. V gene TRBV12-3 or TRBV12-4 combines with J gene TRBJ1-1, with 7 bases matching TRBD1. V dropped 8 bases and J dropped 5; count of bases not matched to a gene: 11. CDR3 size: 14 residues. CDR3 protein: CASGSRQGETEAFF. The CDR3 region has the DNA TGTGCCAGCGGTTCCCGACAGGGTGAGACTGAAGCTTTCTTT.

The chain has TRBV30 and TRBJ1-2, with D perhaps matching TRBD1 (5 bases). Germline CDR1 and CDR2: GTSNPN and SVGIG (reference sequence). The CDR3 has 12 amino acids. V was shortened by 2 bases and J by 10 bases, with 14 bases between the two germline ends. CDR3 region: CAWSRAGQDYTF. CDR3 in DNA: TGTGCCTGGAGTCGGGCAGGGCAGGACTACACCTTC. Full variable domain (rest looked up from reference TRBV30 and TRBJ1-2): SQTIHQWPATLVQPVGSPLSLECTVEGTSNPNLYWYRQAAGRGLQLLFYSVGIGQISSEVPQNLSASRPQDRQFILSSKKLLLSDSGFYLCAWSRAGQDYTFGSGTRLTVV.

The chain recombines TRBV20-1 with TRBJ2-1; 14 bases map to TRBD2. Germline-derived CDR1 and CDR2 are DFQATT and SNEGSKA (reference sequence). The V and J ends lost 6 bases and 7 bases, in that order; junction bases with no gene match: 5. This CDR3 contains 14 residues. The CDR3 region is CSAGTSGSLNEQFF. CDR3 DNA: TGCAGTGCGGGGACTAGCGGGAGTTTAAATGAGCAGTTCTTC.

The chain couples TRBV15 to TRBJ2-5; D possibly corresponds to TRBD2 (5 bases). V was shortened by 0 bases and J by 3 bases, with 11 bases between the two germline ends. Germline V CDR1 and CDR2: LNHNV, YYDKDF (reference sequence). This CDR3 has 15 amino acids. The CDR3 DNA reads as TGTGCCACCAGCAGAGATGAGGGCAGCGAAGAGACCCAGTACTTC. Its translation: CATSRDEGSEETQYF.

This clonotype came up once. The chain carries TRBV6-1 and TRBJ1-2; weak D call: TRBD1 (6 bases). From germline, CDR1 is MNHNS and CDR2 SASEGT. The V gene lost 2 bases and the J gene lost 8 bases, with 9 bases spanning the gap. The CDR3 has 12 residues. Here the CDR3 DNA reads TGTGCCAGCAGTGAATTTCAGGGGGGCTACACCTTC. It is translated as CASSEFQGGYTF.

The chain employs TRBV15 and TRBJ2-5; weak D call: TRBD2 (6 bases). V lost 0 bases and J lost 5, with 13 bases in between. The CDR3 contains 15 residues. Germline lookup yields CDR1 LNHNV and CDR2 YYDKDF (reference sequence). The CDR3 DNA reads TGTGCCACCAGCAGAGATCTCGGGAGTCGGGAGACCCAGTACTTC. As protein: CATSRDLGSRETQYF.

This chain uses TRBV12-3 or TRBV12-4 with TRBJ1-2; 8 bases match TRBD1. This CDR3 has 14 amino acids. The ends lost 5 bases at V and 7 bases at J; junction bases unmatched: 9. CDR3 in DNA: TGTGCCAGCAGTCCGTTACGGACAGGGAGTGGCTACACCTTC. As protein: CASSPLRTGSGYTF.

In DNA form, the CDR3 reads TGCAGTGCTAGATCTCTAGCGAGGGCGGGAAATGAGCAGTTCTTC. Translating gives CSARSLARAGNEQFF. V gene TRBV20-1 combines with J gene TRBJ2-1; tentatively, D is TRBD2 (6 bases). V dropped 2 bases and J dropped 7 bases, with 18 bases sitting between them. CDR1 DFQATT and CDR2 SNEGSKA come from the germline V gene (reference sequence). The CDR3 sequence is 15 residues long.

A single count supports this clonotype. V is TRBV6-4 and J is TRBJ2-2; no clear D. V was shortened by 3 bases and J by 3 bases, with 5 bases between the two germline ends. The CDR3 is made up of 13 amino acids. Germline values: CDR1 MRHNA, CDR2 SNTAGT. In DNA, the CDR3 is TGTGCCAGCAGTGATGAGCACACCGGGGAGCTGTTTTTT. Residues: CASSDEHTGELFF.

V gene TRBV7-2 combines with J gene TRBJ2-1; 10 positions agree with TRBD2. In germline, CDR1 is SGHTA, CDR2 FQGNSA. The CDR3 covers 15 residues. After removal of 1 base from V and 4 bases from J, the junction contained 1 base not matched to a gene. The CDR3 protein is CASSLGTSGYNEQFF. CDR3 nucleotides: TGTGCCAGCAGCTTAGGGACTAGCGGATACAATGAGCAGTTCTTC. The full variable domain, its missing parts supplied by reference TRBV7-2 and TRBJ2-1, is GAGVSQSPSNKVTEKGKDVELRCDPISGHTALYWYRQSLGQGLEFLIYFQGNSAPDKSGLPSDRFSAERTGGSVSTLTIQRTQQEDSAVYLCASSLGTSGYNEQFFGPGTRLTVL.

The chain is built from TRBV11-2 and TRBJ2-5; unclear D gene. The CDR3 sequence is 13 residues long. With 5 bases removed from V and 5 bases from J, the gap between germline ends came to 12 bases. Looked up from germline, CDR1 is SGHAT and CDR2 is FQNNGV. The CDR3 sequence: CASSPGPRETQYF. DNA for the CDR3: TGTGCCAGCAGCCCTGGGCCAAGGGAGACCCAGTACTTC.

The chain carries TRBV19 and TRBJ2-5; 8 bases match TRBD1. CDR1 and CDR2 (germline): LNHDA, SQIVND (reference sequence). CDR3 size: 18 residues. Germline trimming cut 6 bases from V and 5 bases from J; bases unmatched to any gene: 20. CDR3 protein: CASSQDLDRGGITETQYF. The CDR3 nucleotides read TGTGCCAGTAGCCAAGATCTTGACAGGGGAGGCATTACGGAGACCCAGTACTTC.

The rearrangement uses TRBV5-8 and TRBJ1-1; D is uncertain. Deletions cut 2 bases from V and 1 base from J, with 9 bases between. Germline V gene data show CDR1 as SGHTS and CDR2 as YDEGEE. The CDR3 contains 14 residues. CDR3 bases: TGTGCCAGCAGCTTTTCCATGCGGAACACTGAAGCTTTCTTT. Amino acids: CASSFSMRNTEAFF.